Presented here are 29 T cell receptor beta chains from one specimen sequenced in a study of beta chain features in type 1 diabetes (dated by TCRdb to between 2017 and 2018). The paper as a whole reports these results and caveats: A moderate but significant shortening of TCRB CDR3 length was observed in type 1 diabetes patients in all four CD4+ subsets.

Receptor libraries were prepared by the immunoSEQ multiplex PCR assay. The entire amount of isolated RNA was reverse transcribed using the High Capacity cDNA Reverse Transcription Kit, so the sequenced TCRB transcripts were expressed ones. TCRdb holds this immuneACCESS table with in-frame rearrangements only. Some clones are missing; in checked studies, unresolved V genes explain under half, and the rest has no known cause. The sample records about 340,000 clones, 13% of which are singletons. The top ten constitute about 0.016% of the sample. Their cognate antigens are unknown. The sequenced sample consisted of naive CD4+ T cells from blood. The cell subset or site label, read with the paper, signifies: true naive CD4+ T cells. The receptors derive from a woman aged 18-35 years with type 1 diabetes.

This clone showed up just a few times. The V gene is TRBV5-6, the J gene TRBJ2-7; possibly TRBD1 for D (5 bases). The CDR3 extends over 14 amino acids. Germline CDR1 is SGHDT and CDR2 is YYEEEE. Trimming shortened V by 0 bases and J by 6 bases, and 13 bases separated the two germline ends. The CDR3 DNA follows: TGTGCCAGCAGCTTGGCGGTTGGAAGGGGCGAGCAGTACTTC. This translates into CASSLAVGRGEQYF.

The chain recombines TRBV28 with TRBJ1-5; 7 bases align to TRBD1. V was clipped by 6 bases and J by 0 bases; unmatched bases: 5. This CDR3 is 15 amino acids long. Germline loops: CDR1 MDHEN, CDR2 SYDVKM. The CDR3 DNA reads as TGTGCCAGCAGGTCCACAGGGGTTAGCAATCAGCCCCAGCATTTT. It yields the protein CASRSTGVSNQPQHF.

The chain carries TRBV7-2 and TRBJ1-2; TRBD1 aligns across 9 bases. The CDR3 runs to 14 residues. CDR1 SGHTA and CDR2 FQGNSA come from the germline V gene. Trimming cost V 5 bases and J 2 bases; bases outside gene matches: 3. CDR3 bases: TGTGCCAGCAGCCCCGGACAGGGGAACTATGGCTACACCTTC. Amino acid sequence: CASSPGQGNYGYTF.

The chain recombines TRBV5-1 with TRBJ2-3; the D gene is possibly TRBD2 (5 bases). The V gene's germline CDR1 is SGHRS and CDR2 YFSETQ. The CDR3 has 17 amino acids. Trimming removed 4 bases at V and 1 base at J, with 19 bases between. The CDR3 DNA sequence: TGCGCCAGCAGCCCGACTACAACTGGGTTGGGCACAGATACGCAGTATTTT. Amino acid sequence: CASSPTTTGLGTDTQYF.

This clone turned up a few times. The CDR3 region has the DNA TGCAGCGTTGGGGCTAGCGGGAGCCGTAATGAGCAGTTCTTC. Translated: CSVGASGSRNEQFF. V and J are TRBV29-1 and TRBJ2-1, with TRBD2 matching over 10 bases. V shed 4 bases and J 7 bases; nucleotides not matched to a gene: 7. The germline CDR1 and CDR2 sequences are SQVTM and ANQGSEA. CDR3 length: 14 residues.

In this sample, this clone turned up a few times. This sequence joins TRBV28 and TRBJ2-4; D gene uncertain. Germline values: CDR1 MDHEN, CDR2 SYDVKM. The length of the CDR3 is 14 residues. The V end was cut by 7 bases, the J end by 0 bases, with 10 bases between. The CDR3: CASMPGEAKNIQYF. The CDR3 nucleotides read TGTGCCAGCATGCCGGGTGAAGCCAAAAACATTCAGTACTTC.

This chain connects TRBV5-1 to TRBJ1-4; possibly TRBD1 for D (5 bases). V lost 1 base and J lost 4, with 11 bases in between. The CDR3 covers 15 residues. CDR1 is SGHRS, CDR2 YFSETQ, per germline. Written as DNA, the CDR3 is TGCGCCAGCAGCTTGTCCACAGGATTTAATGAAAAACTGTTTTTT. Its translation is CASSLSTGFNEKLFF.

This clone was observed a few times. The chain joins TRBV4-1 to TRBJ2-5; 9 bases are a match to TRBD2. From germline, CDR1 is MGHRA and CDR2 YSYEKL. This CDR3 contains 15 residues. V dropped 3 bases and J dropped 5; count of bases not matched to a gene: 7. The CDR3 DNA is TGCGCCAGCAGCCAGGGGACTAGCCCCTGGGAGACCCAGTACTTC. This sequence encodes CASSQGTSPWETQYF.

This clone showed up just a few times. V gene TRBV18 combines with J gene TRBJ1-2; D is unresolved. Deletions cut 3 bases from V and 1 base from J, with 9 bases between. This CDR3 contains 14 residues. CDR1 and CDR2 from the germline V gene are KGHSH and LQKENI. This chain's CDR3 is CASSPSQVNYGYTF. DNA for the CDR3: TGTGCCAGCTCACCGAGCCAGGTTAACTATGGCTACACCTTC.

The V and J genes are TRBV6-6 and TRBJ2-3, with a weak D call TRBD2 (5 bases). Trimming left V 3 bases short and J 3 bases short, with 7 bases between. Germline loops: CDR1 MNHNY, CDR2 SVGAGI (reference sequence). The length of the CDR3 is 13 residues. The CDR3 bases are TGTGCCAGCAGTTATGGGGAGACAGATACGCAGTATTTT. As protein: CASSYGETDTQYF.

This clone was seen a few times. The chain links TRBV19 to TRBJ2-1, with TRBD1 identical over 7 bases. V shed 7 bases and J 7 bases; nucleotides not matched to a gene: 10. This CDR3 is 14 amino acids long. The germline gives CDR1 LNHDA, CDR2 SQIVND (reference sequence). The CDR3 DNA is TGTGCCAGTACCCAGGGACAGTCGGGGAATGAGCAGTTCTTC. This encodes CASTQGQSGNEQFF.

There are a few counts of this clone. The chain has TRBV27 and TRBJ2-5, with a possible D match to TRBD1 (5 bases). Germline loops: CDR1 MNHEY, CDR2 SMNVEV (reference sequence). V lost 4 bases to trimming and J lost 4 bases, with 10 bases between them. CDR3 length: 13 amino acids. The CDR3 sequence is CASSWTYRETQYF. The CDR3 nucleotides read TGTGCCAGCAGTTGGACATATCGAGAGACCCAGTACTTC.

This clone has a handful of counts. The rearrangement joins TRBV30 to TRBJ2-4, with D possibly matching TRBD1 (6 bases). Between the trimmed V and J ends, which lost 1 base and 0 bases, there was a span of 19 bases. The CDR3 is 18 residues long. Germline assignment: CDR1 GTSNPN and CDR2 SVGIG (reference sequence). CDR3 residues: CAWSADRFGELAKNIQYF. The CDR3 DNA sequence: TGTGCCTGGAGTGCAGACAGGTTTGGAGAACTAGCCAAAAACATTCAGTACTTC.

This clone was picked up a small number of times. The chain couples TRBV21-1 to TRBJ2-7; the table assigns TRBD1, which was not confirmed against the DNA. TRBV21-1 is a pseudogene segment. The CDR3 sequence is 16 residues long. The CDR3 DNA reads as TGTGCCAGCAGCACCAAGCCGGGACAGGGGTTCCACGAGCAGTACGTC. Its translation is CASSTKPGQGFHEQYV.

The CDR3 region is CASRQGAGYNEQFF. In nucleotides, the CDR3 is TGTGCCAGCAGACAGGGGGCGGGATACAATGAGCAGTTCTTC. The V call is TRBV2, the J call TRBJ2-1; TRBD1 agrees at 9 bases. V dropped 6 bases and J dropped 4; count of bases not matched to a gene: 4. The germline V gene has CDR1 SNHLY and CDR2 FYNNEI. CDR3 length: 14 residues.

The chain recombines TRBV7-9 with TRBJ2-7; D possibly corresponds to TRBD1 (5 bases). From germline, CDR1 is SEHNR and CDR2 FQNEAQ (reference sequence). CDR3 length equals 12 residues. V shed 6 bases and J shed 3 bases, with 9 bases lying between them. CDR3 DNA sequence: TGTGCCAGCAGTCATGACAGCTACGAGCAGTACTTC. This gives the protein CASSHDSYEQYF.

This clone was seen a handful of times. The chain employs TRBV11-2 and TRBJ1-2, with TRBD1 as a possible D gene (5 bases). Germline V CDR1 and CDR2: SGHAT, FQNNGV. V was pared by 0 bases and J by 1 base, with 12 bases between. CDR3 length: 16 amino acids. The CDR3 region is CASSLEVGRDNYGYTF. CDR3 DNA: TGTGCCAGCAGCTTAGAGGTCGGCAGGGATAACTATGGCTACACCTTC. Full variable domain (rest looked up from reference TRBV11-2 and TRBJ1-2): EAGVAQSPRYKIIEKRQSVAFWCNPISGHATLYWYQQILGQGPKLLIQFQNNGVVDDSQLPKDRFSAERLKGVDSTLKIQPAKLEDSAVYLCASSLEVGRDNYGYTFGSGTRLTVV.

The chain couples TRBV9 to TRBJ1-2, with D tentatively TRBD1 (6 bases). Trimming took 4 bases from V and 3 from J, leaving 19 bases between them. This CDR3 comprises 16 residues. The germline V gene encodes CDR1 SGDLS and CDR2 YYNGEE. CDR3 protein: CASSPRGARTDYGYTF. CDR3 DNA: TGTGCCAGCAGCCCCCGTGGGGCCCGGACAGACTATGGCTACACCTTC.

This clone has a handful of counts. The chain links TRBV11-2 to TRBJ2-7, with 10 positions matching TRBD2. CDR3 size: 15 residues. In germline, CDR1 is SGHAT, CDR2 FQNNGV. The ends lost 3 bases at V and 6 bases at J; junction bases unmatched: 8. CDR3 sequence reads: CASSLLAGAAGEQYF. DNA for the CDR3: TGTGCCAGCAGCTTGCTAGCGGGAGCGGCGGGCGAGCAGTACTTC.

This chain links TRBV16 with TRBJ2-1; 11 bases agree with TRBD1. CDR1 is KGHSY and CDR2 is FQNENV in the germline V gene. The ends lost 2 bases at V and 6 bases at J; junction bases unmatched: 3. The CDR3 totals 15 residues. The CDR3 loop is CASSQGQGARNEQFF. For the CDR3, the DNA is TGTGCCAGCAGCCAAGGACAGGGGGCCCGCAATGAGCAGTTCTTC. Using reference TRBV16 and TRBJ2-1 for the parts outside the CDR3, the full variable domain is GEEVAQTPKHLVRGEGQKAKLYCAPIKGHSYVFWYQQVLKNEFKFLISFQNENVFDETGMPKERFSAKCLPNSPCSLEIQATKLEDSAVYFCASSQGQGARNEQFFGPGTRLTVL.

In this sample, this clone turned up a few times. The chain has TRBV5-1 and TRBJ2-5; 8 bases match TRBD1. The germline gives CDR1 SGHRS, CDR2 YFSETQ. The trim removed 2 bases at V and 5 bases at J, leaving 5 bases unmatched. CDR3 size: 14 residues. The CDR3: CASSFPTGEETQYF. In nucleotides, the CDR3 is TGCGCCAGCAGCTTCCCGACAGGGGAGGAGACCCAGTACTTC. The full variable domain, its missing parts supplied by reference TRBV5-1 and TRBJ2-5, is KAGVTQTPRYLIKTRGQQVTLSCSPISGHRSVSWYQQTPGQGLQFLFEYFSETQRNKGNFPGRFSGRQFSNSRSEMNVSTLELGDSALYLCASSFPTGEETQYFGPGTRLLVL.

The chain couples TRBV14 to TRBJ2-1, with 9 bases that match TRBD2. This CDR3 comprises 14 residues. V lost 4 bases to trimming and J lost 4 bases; unmatched junction nucleotides: 2. Germline V CDR1 and CDR2: SGHDN, FVKESK. Written as DNA, the CDR3 is TGTGCCAGCAGCCCTAGCGGGACGTACAATGAGCAGTTCTTC. This translates into CASSPSGTYNEQFF. Full variable domain (outside the CDR3, taken from reference TRBV14 and TRBJ2-1): EAGVTQFPSHSVIEKGQTVTLRCDPISGHDNLYWYRRVMGKEIKFLLHFVKESKQDESGMPNNRFLAERTGGTYSTLKVQPAELEDSGVYFCASSPSGTYNEQFFGPGTRLTVL.

The chain combines TRBV7-8 with TRBJ1-5; TRBD1 agrees at 8 bases. The CDR3 is 16 residues long. From germline, CDR1 is SGHVS and CDR2 FQNEAQ. The ends lost 5 bases at V and 0 bases at J; junction bases unmatched: 6. The CDR3 protein is CASSARDRYSNQPQHF. For the CDR3, the DNA is TGTGCCAGCAGCGCGAGGGACAGGTATAGCAATCAGCCCCAGCATTTT. The whole variable domain, remainder taken from reference TRBV7-8 and TRBJ1-5, is GAGVSQSPRYKVAKRGQDVALRCDPISGHVSLFWYQQALGQGPEFLTYFQNEAQLDKSGLPSDRFFAERPEGSVSTLKIQRTQQEDSAVYLCASSARDRYSNQPQHFGDGTRLSIL.

This clone showed up just a few times. In DNA form, the CDR3 reads TGTGCCAGCAGTCCCCTGGGTAGGAGAAGCGATGGCTACACCTTC. It translates to CASSPLGRRSDGYTF. The rearrangement uses TRBV28 and TRBJ1-2; D is undetermined. V lost 5 bases to trimming and J lost 6 bases, with 19 bases between them. Germline lookup yields CDR1 MDHEN and CDR2 SYDVKM. The CDR3 has 15 residues.

The chain links TRBV6-4 to TRBJ2-3, with TRBD2 as a possible D gene (5 bases). The germline V and J ends were trimmed by 4 bases and 6 bases, with 11 bases remaining between them. The CDR3 length is 13 residues. Germline-derived CDR1 and CDR2 are MRHNA and SNTAGT. Here the CDR3 reads CASSVEESDTQYF. The DNA of the CDR3 is TGTGCCAGCAGTGTGGAGGAATCGGATACGCAGTATTTT.

The chain joins TRBV18 to TRBJ2-7, with TRBD1 identical over 7 bases. This CDR3 region has 16 residues. CDR1 and CDR2 (germline): KGHSH, LQKENI. With 4 bases clipped from V and 3 bases from J, the junction kept 12 bases outside the gene matches. CDR3 coding DNA: TGTGCCAGCTCACTATATAACAGGGGACCGATCTACGAGCAGTACTTC. It yields the protein CASSLYNRGPIYEQYF. Combining the CDR3 with reference TRBV18 and TRBJ2-7 gives the whole variable domain NAGVMQNPRHLVRRRGQEARLRCSPMKGHSHVYWYRQLPEEGLKFMVYLQKENIIDESGMPKERFSAEFPKEGPSILRIQQVVRGDSAAYFCASSLYNRGPIYEQYFGPGTRLTVT.

This clone occurred a few times. This sequence joins TRBV5-1 and TRBJ1-1; 10 positions match TRBD1. With 0 bases clipped from V and 4 bases from J, the junction kept 3 bases outside the gene matches. CDR3 length: 15 residues. Germline V CDR1 and CDR2: SGHRS, YFSETQ. CDR3 amino acids: CASSLGQGASTEAFF. CDR3 nucleotides: TGCGCCAGCAGCTTGGGACAGGGGGCGAGCACTGAAGCTTTCTTT.

The V gene is TRBV28, the J gene TRBJ2-7, with D possibly TRBD1 on 6 matching bases. Trimming took 4 bases from V and 2 from J, leaving 15 bases between them. In germline, CDR1 is MDHEN, CDR2 SYDVKM. The CDR3 loop spans 15 amino acids. The CDR3 sequence: CASSSLGTGPYEQYF. The CDR3, as DNA: TGTGCCAGCAGTTCCCTCGGCACAGGGCCCTACGAGCAGTACTTC. Full variable domain (missing parts from reference TRBV28 and TRBJ2-7): DVKVTQSSRYLVKRTGEKVFLECVQDMDHENMFWYRQDPGLGLRLIYFSYDVKMKEKGDIPEGYSVSREKKERFSLILESASTNQTSMYLCASSSLGTGPYEQYFGPGTRLTVT.

The V and J genes are TRBV7-6 and TRBJ2-3; D is ambiguous. This CDR3 has 13 residues. Trimming left V 0 bases short and J 5 bases short, with 6 bases between. Germline CDR1 reads SGHVS; CDR2 reads FNYEAQ. CDR3 amino acids: CASSLAWRDTQYF. In nucleotides, the CDR3 is TGTGCCAGCAGCTTAGCGTGGAGAGATACGCAGTATTTT.